These 2 T cell receptor beta chains were sequenced from one sample in a study of PD-1 blockade in classical Hodgkin lymphoma. The patients all showed relapse after autologous stem cell transplantation, while their brentuximab vedotin exposure varied. Repertoires were generated with immunoSEQ multiplex PCR, while TCRdb's copy carries only in-frame clones and drops some. The sample has 40,000 to 60,000 clones, approximately 70% seen once. This sample comprised peripheral blood mononuclear cells (PBMCs), obtained before the second cycle of nivolumab. These TCRs come from a human donor with classical Hodgkin lymphoma.

This chain uses TRBV14 with TRBJ2-7, with unresolved D. Germline CDR1 SGHDN, CDR2 FVKESK. The CDR3 sequence is 13 residues long. V gave up 5 bases and J gave up 3 bases, with 11 bases separating them. For the CDR3, the DNA is TGTGCCAGCAGCGGCTCCCTTGGCTACGAGCAGTACTTC. Translation gives CASSGSLGYEQYF.

V is TRBV19 and J is TRBJ2-2; D is possibly TRBD1 (5 bases). This CDR3 has 15 amino acids. CDR1 and CDR2 (germline): LNHDA, SQIVND (reference sequence). V dropped 3 bases and J dropped 3 bases, with 11 bases sitting between them. The CDR3 is CASSIEAGHTGELFF. The DNA for the CDR3 is TGTGCCAGTAGTATCGAGGCAGGGCACACCGGGGAGCTGTTTTTT.